The rows below give T cell receptor beta chains drawn from one sample of a study of molecular identifiers for immune sequencing clone quantification. TCRdb redid the calling of the PCR reads with MiXCR, one entry per CDR3 protein. The sample has around 470,000 distinct CDR3 sequences, over 20% seen once. Sequenced sample: naive CD8+ T cells from blood, with Jurkat cell RNA spiked in. These receptor sequences come from a human donor in good health. Some libraries in this study had Jurkat cell RNA spiked in. Each CDR3 is given without its conserved first and last residue. The order of the fields is clone size, V gene, J gene, D gene, CDR3 protein. D genes are given only for firm matches. Some rows have no size entry. The others give once, few or many, or a class for an expanded clone.

size: .; V: TRBV6-2/TRBV6-3; J: TRBJ2-2; D: TRBD1; CDR3: ASSYYAGGPPGELF
size: few; V: TRBV12-3/TRBV12-4; J: TRBJ1-5; D: .; CDR3: ASSSSGAGQPQH
size: few; V: TRBV30; J: TRBJ1-5; D: .; CDR3: AWSVGQPNQPQH
size: .; V: TRBV12-3/TRBV12-4; J: TRBJ2-5; D: .; CDR3: ASSPSGQLQETQY
size: many; V: TRBV6-1; J: TRBJ2-3; D: .; CDR3: ASSELRAPSTDTQY
size: few; V: TRBV10-3; J: TRBJ2-7; D: .; CDR3: AISDPTGPLKNEQY
size: many; V: TRBV27; J: TRBJ1-1; D: TRBD1; CDR3: ASSLHVDRGENTEAF
size: few; V: TRBV19; J: TRBJ1-1; D: .; CDR3: ASSKIYDRTVEAF
size: .; V: TRBV9; J: TRBJ2-5; D: .; CDR3: ASSVGYGGETQY
size: many; V: TRBV15; J: TRBJ1-2; D: .; CDR3: ATSSTGPYGYT
size: .; V: TRBV9; J: TRBJ2-2; D: TRBD1; CDR3: VSSTGTGGLRELF
size: many; V: TRBV24-1; J: TRBJ2-3; D: .; CDR3: ATKKRGQWRDTQY
size: few; V: TRBV7-9; J: TRBJ2-3; D: .; CDR3: ASSREDSEATDTQY
size: .; V: TRBV12-3/TRBV12-4; J: TRBJ2-3; D: .; CDR3: ASSSFLLGNGDTQY
size: many; V: TRBV20-1; J: TRBJ2-1; D: .; CDR3: SARQVTYNEQF
size: many; V: TRBV25-1; J: TRBJ2-1; D: .; CDR3: ASSDPDRIYNEQF
size: many; V: TRBV2; J: TRBJ2-5; D: .; CDR3: ASSELGAETQY
size: .; V: TRBV20-1; J: TRBJ2-2; D: TRBD2; CDR3: SARDLAGVTGELF
size: many; V: TRBV29-1; J: TRBJ1-2; D: TRBD1; CDR3: STYTGGNYGYT
size: many; V: TRBV4-3; J: TRBJ2-3; D: .; CDR3: ASSQAIRDTQY
size: many; V: TRBV30; J: TRBJ2-1; D: .; CDR3: AWSPLDNEQF
size: .; V: TRBV30; J: TRBJ2-7; D: .; CDR3: AWSPLAGLYEQY
size: many; V: TRBV13; J: TRBJ1-2; D: TRBD1; CDR3: ASSAGTDIYGYT
size: .; V: TRBV20-1; J: TRBJ2-3; D: .; CDR3: SAKQGDTQY
size: many; V: TRBV9; J: TRBJ1-5; D: .; CDR3: ASSVGGGQPQH
size: .; V: TRBV3-1; J: TRBJ1-6; D: TRBD1; CDR3: ASSHFPGGGYNSPLH
size: .; V: TRBV4-1; J: TRBJ1-3; D: .; CDR3: ASSRPMTGYSGNTIY
size: few; V: TRBV4-3; J: TRBJ1-5; D: .; CDR3: ASSQDFGFYQPQH
size: few; V: TRBV9; J: TRBJ1-5; D: .; CDR3: ASSATGSNNQPQH
size: few; V: TRBV6-1; J: TRBJ2-3; D: TRBD1; CDR3: ASSEWDSPTDTQY
size: few; V: TRBV7-9; J: TRBJ2-1; D: .; CDR3: ASSPRTQRSLEQF
size: many; V: TRBV15; J: TRBJ1-2; D: .; CDR3: ATSRDRSGNYGYT
size: many; V: TRBV27; J: TRBJ2-3; D: .; CDR3: ASSLIPSGSTDTQY
size: few; V: TRBV2; J: TRBJ2-7; D: .; CDR3: ASSSLLDSRYEQY
size: .; V: TRBV2; J: TRBJ2-7; D: .; CDR3: ASRSHEQY
size: many; V: TRBV12-5; J: TRBJ2-3; D: .; CDR3: ASGLDTDTQY
size: many; V: TRBV2; J: TRBJ2-1; D: .; CDR3: ASSRREQF
size: .; V: TRBV7-9; J: TRBJ2-2; D: .; CDR3: ASSPPGVGTSAGELF
size: many; V: TRBV6-5; J: TRBJ1-1; D: .; CDR3: ASSYYGNSAEAF
size: .; V: TRBV24-1; J: TRBJ2-5; D: TRBD2; CDR3: ATSDSQLAGGLSETQY
size: few; V: TRBV7-9; J: TRBJ1-5; D: .; CDR3: ASSSVGSNQPQH
size: few; V: TRBV27; J: TRBJ2-3; D: .; CDR3: ASSFLETGGLSDTQY
size: .; V: TRBV20-1; J: TRBJ2-1; D: TRBD2; CDR3: SAGDRLAGGNEQF
size: many; V: TRBV20-1; J: TRBJ1-1; D: .; CDR3: SAAGGLLF
size: many; V: TRBV28; J: TRBJ2-4; D: .; CDR3: ASSFRGPKNIQY
size: many; V: TRBV9; J: TRBJ2-7; D: .; CDR3: ASSATDRNPYEQY
size: many; V: TRBV12-3/TRBV12-4; J: TRBJ2-3; D: .; CDR3: ASHPRRADTQY
size: many; V: TRBV12-3/TRBV12-4; J: TRBJ2-7; D: TRBD2; CDR3: ASSLGSGSDEQY
size: many; V: TRBV11-2; J: TRBJ2-5; D: TRBD2; CDR3: ASSGLAVQETQY
size: .; V: TRBV12-3/TRBV12-4; J: TRBJ2-3; D: .; CDR3: ASRGGLGGTDTQY
size: .; V: TRBV9; J: TRBJ2-3; D: TRBD2; CDR3: ASSTTSGRPTDTQY
size: many; V: TRBV29-1; J: TRBJ1-1; D: .; CDR3: SVGDINTEAF